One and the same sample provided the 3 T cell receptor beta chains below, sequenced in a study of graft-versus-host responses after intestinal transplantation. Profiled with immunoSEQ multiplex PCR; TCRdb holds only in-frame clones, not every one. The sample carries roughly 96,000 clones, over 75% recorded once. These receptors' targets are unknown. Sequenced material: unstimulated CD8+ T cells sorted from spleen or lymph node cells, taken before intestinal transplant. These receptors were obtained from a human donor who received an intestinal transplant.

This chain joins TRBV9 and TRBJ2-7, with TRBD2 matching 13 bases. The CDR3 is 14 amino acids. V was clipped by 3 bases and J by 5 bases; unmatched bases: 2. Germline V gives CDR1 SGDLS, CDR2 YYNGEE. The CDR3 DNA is TGTGCCAGCAGCGCCGGACTAGCGGGAGACGAGCAGTACTTC. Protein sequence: CASSAGLAGDEQYF.

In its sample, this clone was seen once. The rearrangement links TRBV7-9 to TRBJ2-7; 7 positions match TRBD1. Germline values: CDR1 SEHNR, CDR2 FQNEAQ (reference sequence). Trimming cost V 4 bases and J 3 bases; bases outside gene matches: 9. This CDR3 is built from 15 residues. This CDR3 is CASSSQTGTYYEQYF. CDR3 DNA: TGTGCCAGCAGCTCGCAGACAGGGACGTACTACGAGCAGTACTTC. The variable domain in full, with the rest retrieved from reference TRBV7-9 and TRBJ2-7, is DTGVSQNPRHKITKRGQNVTFRCDPISEHNRLYWYRQTLGQGPEFLTYFQNEAQLEKSRLLSDRFSAERPKGSFSTLEIQRTEQGDSAMYLCASSSQTGTYYEQYFGPGTRLTVT.

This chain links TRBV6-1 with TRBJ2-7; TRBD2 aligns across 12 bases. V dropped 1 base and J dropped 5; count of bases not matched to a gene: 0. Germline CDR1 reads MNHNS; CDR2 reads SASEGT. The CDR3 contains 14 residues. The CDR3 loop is CASSEGLAGDEQYF. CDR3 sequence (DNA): TGTGCCAGCAGTGAAGGACTAGCGGGGGACGAGCAGTACTTC.